A single sample is the source of the 20 T cell receptor beta chains below, sequenced in a study of identical twins. TCRdb called the 5' RACE reads again in MiXCR, with one record for every CDR3 protein. The sample lists 450,000 or so distinct CDR3 sequences, roughly an eighth occurring once. These data also featured in a second study, about yellow fever vaccine responses in identical twins.

Input material: CD4+ T cells sorted from blood. The receptor set was obtained from a woman under 30 in good health.

The J gene is TRBJ2-3, the V gene TRBV6-1; TRBD2 agrees at 8 bases. The germline CDR1 and CDR2 sequences are MNHNS and SASEGT. The CDR3 loop spans 13 amino acids. The trim removed 7 bases at V and 6 bases at J, leaving 6 bases unmatched. The CDR3 protein is CASIPGGSDTQYF. CDR3 DNA: TGTGCCAGCATCCCGGGGGGGTCGGATACGCAGTATTTT.

This clonotype appeared a few times. The gene calls are TRBV7-9 and TRBJ2-5; a weak D match, TRBD2 (6 bases). The germline V and J ends were trimmed by 5 bases and 5 bases, with 15 bases remaining between them. There are 14 residues in the CDR3. CDR1 and CDR2 (germline): SEHNR, FQNEAQ (reference sequence). CDR3 protein: CASSKRRGGETQYF. CDR3 DNA: TGTGCCAGCAGCAAGCGACGGGGAGGTGAGACCCAGTACTTC.

This clonotype was seen repeatedly, ten times or more. Here the CDR3 DNA reads TGTGCCAGCAGCCAAGGGACAGTCACCGGGGAGCTGTTTTTT. This codes for CASSQGTVTGELFF. The J gene is TRBJ2-2, the V gene TRBV3-1, with D perhaps matching TRBD1 (6 bases). The ends were cut back, 1 base at V and 4 bases at J, with 7 bases in the middle. Germline loops: CDR1 LGHDT, CDR2 YNNKEL (reference sequence). The CDR3 totals 14 residues.

Concerning this clonotype: One end of the junction does not line up with germline, which may come from a read error. The chain has TRBV29-1 and TRBJ1-1, with D possibly TRBD1 on 5 matching bases. The germline gives CDR1 SQVTM, CDR2 ANQGSEA. CDR3 length: 12 residues. In nucleotides, the CDR3 is TGCAGCGTCGTAAGATCGGACACTGAAGCTTCCTTT. Translated, it gives CSVVRSDTEASF.

This clonotype has more than one count but fewer than ten. The rearrangement uses TRBV30 and TRBJ2-2; D perhaps matches TRBD1 (6 bases). This CDR3 spans 12 amino acids. V lost 1 base, J lost 6 bases, and 6 bases lay in between. Germline CDR1 reads GTSNPN; CDR2 reads SVGIG (reference sequence). The chain's CDR3 is CAWSDRAGELFF. The CDR3, as DNA: TGTGCCTGGAGTGACAGGGCCGGGGAGCTGTTTTTT.

The table lists this clonotype with a few counts. The V gene is TRBV2, the J gene TRBJ2-2; the D gene could be TRBD1 or TRBD2 (5 bases each). Trimming stripped 2 bases from V and 4 bases from J, with 11 bases between. Germline values: CDR1 SNHLY, CDR2 FYNNEI. This CDR3 is 15 amino acids long. For the CDR3, the DNA is TGTGCCAGCAGTGAATCTGGGACGGGCACCGGGGAGCTGTTTTTT. It specifies CASSESGTGTGELFF.

This clonotype appeared a few times. The chain employs TRBV20-1 and TRBJ2-5, with D possibly matching TRBD2 (6 bases). Germline lookup yields CDR1 DFQATT and CDR2 SNEGSKA (reference sequence). Trimming stripped 6 bases from V and 5 bases from J, with 10 bases between. CDR3 length equals 11 residues. The CDR3 is CSAIGGETQYF. CDR3 nucleotide sequence: TGCAGTGCGATTGGGGGGGAGACCCAGTACTTC.

This clonotype was counted only a few times. The chain joins TRBV12-3 or TRBV12-4 to TRBJ1-2; D is unresolved. Between the trimmed V and J ends, which lost 0 bases and 7 bases, there was a span of 9 bases. The CDR3 runs 13 residues. The CDR3 spells CASSLAGSVGYTF. The CDR3 bases are TGTGCCAGCAGTTTAGCGGGGTCCGTTGGCTACACCTTC.

This clonotype was counted a few times. The chain combines TRBV20-1 with TRBJ1-4; D call uncertain. Per the germline V gene, CDR1 is DFQATT and CDR2 is SNEGSKA (reference sequence). The V and J ends lost 1 base and 7 bases respectively, with 13 bases between them. This CDR3 has 14 residues. CDR3: CSARGGNKGEKLFF. The CDR3 nucleotides are TGCAGTGCTAGAGGGGGAAATAAAGGTGAAAAACTGTTTTTT.

This clonotype showed up just a few times. This chain joins TRBV5-5 and TRBJ2-1; 11 bases are a match to TRBD2. Germline-derived CDR1 and CDR2 are SGHKS and YYEKEE (reference sequence). The V segment lost 3 bases and the J segment 6 bases; nucleotides outside the gene matches: 11. The CDR3 sequence is 17 residues long. CDR3 nucleotide sequence: TGTGCCAGCAGCTATCTCGATAGCGGGAGGGCCGGCAATGAGCAGTTCTTC. This encodes CASSYLDSGRAGNEQFF.

This clonotype came up a few times. The chain joins TRBV28 to TRBJ1-4; TRBD1 might be the D (5 bases). The CDR3 extends over 12 amino acids. Germline CDR1 reads MDHEN; CDR2 reads SYDVKM. V dropped 9 bases and J dropped 4 bases, with 9 bases sitting between them. CDR3 sequence: CASRQLNEKLFF. The DNA of the CDR3 is TGTGCCAGTAGACAGCTTAATGAAAAACTGTTTTTT.

The gene calls are TRBV19 and TRBJ2-1, with 9 nucleotides matching TRBD2. The CDR3 totals 15 residues. V gave up 4 bases and J gave up 2 bases; unmatched junction bases: 3. Looked up from germline, CDR1 is LNHDA and CDR2 is SQIVND (reference sequence). DNA for the CDR3: TGTGCCAGTAGTAGCGGGAGGGATACCTACAATGAGCAGTTCTTC. Its protein product is CASSSGRDTYNEQFF.

In its sample, this clonotype was seen a few times. The chain joins TRBV5-4 to TRBJ2-7; the match to TRBD2 covers 7 bases. With 4 bases clipped from V and 3 bases from J, the junction kept 10 bases outside the gene matches. The V gene's germline CDR1 is SGHNT and CDR2 YYREEE (reference sequence). The CDR3 is 15 residues long. The CDR3, as DNA: TGTGCCAGCAGCCGATCTTCTAGCGGCTTCTACGAGCAGTACTTC. Its protein product is CASSRSSSGFYEQYF.

The V call is TRBV27, the J call TRBJ2-5, with D unresolved. The ends were cut back, 6 bases at V and 6 bases at J, with 20 bases in the middle. CDR1 MNHEY and CDR2 SMNVEV come from the germline V gene (reference sequence). This CDR3 region has 15 residues. The CDR3 coding sequence is TGTGCCAGCAGCCCTTCCCGGTTGGTAGGCCAGACCCAGTACTTC. Translated, it gives CASSPSRLVGQTQYF.

The chain recombines TRBV29-1 with TRBJ1-1; D may be TRBD1 (6 bases). The germline CDR1 and CDR2 sequences are SQVTM and ANQGSEA. CDR3 length equals 13 residues. Trimming stripped 7 bases from V and 4 bases from J, with 16 bases between. The CDR3 DNA is TGCAGCGCCCGGACAGACCTCGGCACTGAAGCTTTCTTT. The encoded protein is CSARTDLGTEAFF.

In its sample, this clonotype was seen a few times. The chain recombines TRBV2 with TRBJ2-3; either TRBD1 or TRBD2 may supply D (5 bases each). Germline CDR1 is SNHLY and CDR2 is FYNNEI. Trimming shortened V by 0 bases and J by 2 bases, and 9 bases separated the two germline ends. CDR3 length: 15 residues. Here the CDR3 DNA reads TGTGCCAGCAGTGAAGCGGGGCGGGCCACAGATACGCAGTATTTT. This translates into CASSEAGRATDTQYF.

Only a few counts were recorded for this clonotype. The chain links TRBV7-2 to TRBJ2-1, with TRBD2 matching 7 bases. The ends lost 4 bases at V and 6 bases at J; junction bases unmatched: 6. Germline V CDR1 and CDR2: SGHTA, FQGNSA. The CDR3 has 14 amino acids. In nucleotides, the CDR3 is TGTGCCAGCAGCTGGACTAGAGCCCCCAATGAGCAGTTCTTC. Translated, it gives CASSWTRAPNEQFF. The whole variable domain, filled in from reference TRBV7-2 and TRBJ2-1, reads GAGVSQSPSNKVTEKGKDVELRCDPISGHTALYWYRQSLGQGLEFLIYFQGNSAPDKSGLPSDRFSAERTGGSVSTLTIQRTQQEDSAVYLCASSWTRAPNEQFFGPGTRLTVL.

This clonotype was seen a few times. The chain couples TRBV18 to TRBJ2-7; 7 bases fit TRBD1. The ends lost 3 bases at V and 2 bases at J; junction bases unmatched: 4. The germline CDR1 and CDR2 sequences are KGHSH and LQKENI. The CDR3 runs to 14 residues. The CDR3 loop is CASSPGTETYEQYF. For the CDR3, the DNA is TGTGCCAGCTCACCCGGGACAGAGACCTACGAGCAGTACTTC.

There are a few counts of this clonotype. J is TRBJ2-1 and V is TRBV5-1; D gene uncertain. Germline V gene lookup returns CDR1 SGHRS and CDR2 YFSETQ. With 1 base removed from V and 4 bases from J, the gap between germline ends came to 9 bases. This CDR3 is built from 14 residues. The chain's CDR3 is CASSLFSDYNEQFF. The CDR3 bases are TGCGCCAGCAGCTTGTTCTCAGATTACAATGAGCAGTTCTTC.

This clonotype occurred many times. The chain links TRBV12-3 or TRBV12-4 to TRBJ2-2; the match to TRBD2 covers 14 bases. V shed 5 bases, J shed 4 bases, and the junction held 3 bases outside the gene matches. CDR3 length equals 16 residues. This CDR3 is CASSVGLAGVTGELFF. CDR3 sequence (DNA): TGTGCCAGCAGTGTGGGACTAGCGGGAGTCACCGGGGAGCTGTTTTTT.